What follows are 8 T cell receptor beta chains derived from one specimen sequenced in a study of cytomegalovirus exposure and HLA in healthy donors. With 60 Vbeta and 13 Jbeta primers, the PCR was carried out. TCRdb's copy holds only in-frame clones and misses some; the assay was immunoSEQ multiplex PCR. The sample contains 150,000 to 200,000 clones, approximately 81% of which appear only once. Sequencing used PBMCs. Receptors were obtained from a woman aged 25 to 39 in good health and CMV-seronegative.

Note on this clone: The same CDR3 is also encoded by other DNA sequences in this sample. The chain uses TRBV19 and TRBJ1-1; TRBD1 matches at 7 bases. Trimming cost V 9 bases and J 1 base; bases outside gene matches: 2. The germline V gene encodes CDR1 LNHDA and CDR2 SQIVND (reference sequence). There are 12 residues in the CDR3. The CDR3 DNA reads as TGTGCCAGCCGGACAGGGAACACTGAAGCTTTCTTT. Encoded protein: CASRTGNTEAFF. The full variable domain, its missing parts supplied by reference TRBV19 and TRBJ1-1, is DGGITQSPKYLFRKEGQNVTLSCEQNLNHDAMYWYRQDPGQGLRLIYYSQIVNDFQKGDIAEGYSVSREKKESFPLTVTSAQKNPTAFYLCASRTGNTEAFFGQGTRLTVV.

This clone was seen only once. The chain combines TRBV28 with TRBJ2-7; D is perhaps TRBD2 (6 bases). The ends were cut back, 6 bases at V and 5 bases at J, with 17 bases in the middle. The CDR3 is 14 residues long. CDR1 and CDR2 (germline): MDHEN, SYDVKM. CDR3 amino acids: CASRAYGGADEQYF. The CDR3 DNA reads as TGTGCCAGCAGAGCCTACGGAGGGGCCGACGAGCAGTACTTC.

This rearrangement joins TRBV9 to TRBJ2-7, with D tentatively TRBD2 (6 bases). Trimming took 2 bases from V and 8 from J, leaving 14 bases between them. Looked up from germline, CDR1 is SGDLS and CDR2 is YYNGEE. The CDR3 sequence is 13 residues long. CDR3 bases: TGTGCCAGCAGCGTTCGTCCGGGAGATAAGCAGTACTTC. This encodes CASSVRPGDKQYF. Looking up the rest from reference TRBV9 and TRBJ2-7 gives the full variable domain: DSGVTQTPKHLITATGQRVTLRCSPRSGDLSVYWYQQSLDQGLQFLIQYYNGEERAKGNILERFSAQQFPDLHSELNLSSLELGDSALYFCASSVRPGDKQYFGPGTRLTVT.

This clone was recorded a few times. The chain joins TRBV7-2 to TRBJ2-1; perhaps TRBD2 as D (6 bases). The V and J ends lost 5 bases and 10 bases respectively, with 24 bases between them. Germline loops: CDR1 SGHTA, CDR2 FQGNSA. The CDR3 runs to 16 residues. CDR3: CASSPPVWQGREEQFF. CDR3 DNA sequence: TGTGCCAGCAGCCCTCCCGTGTGGCAGGGCCGGGAGGAGCAGTTCTTC.

CDR3 in amino acids: CSVVQSHTDTQYF. CDR3 DNA sequence: TGCAGCGTTGTACAGAGCCACACAGATACGCAGTATTTT. The chain carries TRBV29-1 and TRBJ2-3; D not certain. This CDR3 has 13 residues. The V end lost 4 bases, the J end lost 2 bases, and 10 bases lay between the germline ends. Germline V gene sequence: CDR1 SQVTM, CDR2 ANQGSEA.

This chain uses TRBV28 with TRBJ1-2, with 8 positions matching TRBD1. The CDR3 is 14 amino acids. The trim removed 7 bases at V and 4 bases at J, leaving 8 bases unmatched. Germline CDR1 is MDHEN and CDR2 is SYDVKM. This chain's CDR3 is CASTRTGTLYGYTF. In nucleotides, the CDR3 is TGTGCCAGCACCAGGACAGGGACCCTCTATGGCTACACCTTC.

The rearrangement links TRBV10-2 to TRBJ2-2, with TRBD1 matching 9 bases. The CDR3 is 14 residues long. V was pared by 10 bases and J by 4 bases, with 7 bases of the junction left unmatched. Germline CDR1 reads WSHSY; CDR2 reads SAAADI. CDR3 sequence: CATAVTGGTGELFF. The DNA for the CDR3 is TGCGCCACCGCGGTGACAGGGGGCACCGGGGAGCTGTTTTTT.

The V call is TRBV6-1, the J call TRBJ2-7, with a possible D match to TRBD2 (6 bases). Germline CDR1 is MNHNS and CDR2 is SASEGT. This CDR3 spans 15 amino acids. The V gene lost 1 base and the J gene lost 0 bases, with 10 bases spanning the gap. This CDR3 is CASSEGRAISYEQYF. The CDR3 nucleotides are TGTGCCAGCAGTGAAGGGAGGGCCATCTCCTACGAGCAGTACTTC.